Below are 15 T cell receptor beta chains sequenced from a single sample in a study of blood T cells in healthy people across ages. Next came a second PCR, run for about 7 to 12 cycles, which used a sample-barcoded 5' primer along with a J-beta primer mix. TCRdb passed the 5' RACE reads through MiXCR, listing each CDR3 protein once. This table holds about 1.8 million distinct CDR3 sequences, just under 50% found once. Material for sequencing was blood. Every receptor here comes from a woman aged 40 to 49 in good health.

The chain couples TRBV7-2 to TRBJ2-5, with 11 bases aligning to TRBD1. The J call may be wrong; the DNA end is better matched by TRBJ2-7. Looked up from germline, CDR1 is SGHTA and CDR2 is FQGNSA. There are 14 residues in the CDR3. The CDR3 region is CASSFGDRGSEQYF. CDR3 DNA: TGTGCCAGCAGCTTCGGGGACAGGGGGAGCGAGCAGTACTTC.

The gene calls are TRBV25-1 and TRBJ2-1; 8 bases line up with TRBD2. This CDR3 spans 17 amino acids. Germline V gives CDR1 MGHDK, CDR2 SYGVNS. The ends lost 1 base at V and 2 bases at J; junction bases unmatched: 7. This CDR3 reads CASSEWLFGGAYNEQFF. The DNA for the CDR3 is TGTGCCAGCAGTGAATGGCTCTTCGGGGGGGCCTACAATGAGCAGTTCTTC.

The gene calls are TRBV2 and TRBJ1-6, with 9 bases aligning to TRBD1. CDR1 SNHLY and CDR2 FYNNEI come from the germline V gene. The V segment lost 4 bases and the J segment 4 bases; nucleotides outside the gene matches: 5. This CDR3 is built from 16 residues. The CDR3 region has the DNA TGTGCCAGCAGTGGATTCGGGACAGGGTATAATTCACCCCTCCACTTT. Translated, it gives CASSGFGTGYNSPLHF.

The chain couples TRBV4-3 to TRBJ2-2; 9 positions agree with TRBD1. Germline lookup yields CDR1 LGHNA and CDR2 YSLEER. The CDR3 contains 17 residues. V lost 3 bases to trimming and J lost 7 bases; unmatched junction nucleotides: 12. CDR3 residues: CASSQGRPGTGFGELFF. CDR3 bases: TGCGCCAGCAGCCAGGGGAGGCCCGGGACAGGGTTCGGGGAGCTGTTTTTT.

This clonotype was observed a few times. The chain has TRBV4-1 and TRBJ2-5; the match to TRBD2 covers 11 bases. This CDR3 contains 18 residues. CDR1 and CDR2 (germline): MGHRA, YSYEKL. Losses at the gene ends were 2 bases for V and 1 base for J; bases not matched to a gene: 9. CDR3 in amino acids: CASSQKPSGGPSQETQYF. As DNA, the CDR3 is TGCGCCAGCAGCCAAAAGCCTAGCGGGGGGCCCTCCCAAGAGACCCAGTACTTC.

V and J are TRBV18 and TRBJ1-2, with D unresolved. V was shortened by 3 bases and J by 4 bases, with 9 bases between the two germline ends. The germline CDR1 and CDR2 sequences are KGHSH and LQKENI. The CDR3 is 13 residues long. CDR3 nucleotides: TGTGCCAGCTCACCCACAGACGGCTATGGCTACACCTTC. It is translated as CASSPTDGYGYTF.

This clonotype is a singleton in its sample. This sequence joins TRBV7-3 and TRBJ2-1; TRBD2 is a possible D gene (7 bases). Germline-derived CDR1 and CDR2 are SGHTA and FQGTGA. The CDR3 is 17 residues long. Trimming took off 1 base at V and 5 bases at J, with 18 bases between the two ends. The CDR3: CASSLRRGRGIDNEQFF. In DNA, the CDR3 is TGTGCCAGCAGCTTAAGACGTGGGAGGGGGATCGACAATGAGCAGTTCTTC. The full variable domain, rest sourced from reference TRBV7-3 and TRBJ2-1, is GAGVSQTPSNKVTEKGKYVELRCDPISGHTALYWYRQSLGQGPEFLIYFQGTGAADDSGLPNDRFFAVRPEGSVSTLKIQRTERGDSAVYLCASSLRRGRGIDNEQFFGPGTRLTVL.

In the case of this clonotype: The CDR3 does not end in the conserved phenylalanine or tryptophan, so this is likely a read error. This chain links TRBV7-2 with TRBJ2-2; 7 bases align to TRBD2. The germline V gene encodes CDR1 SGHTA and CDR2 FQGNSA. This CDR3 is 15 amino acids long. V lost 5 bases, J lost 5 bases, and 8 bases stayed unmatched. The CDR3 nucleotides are TGTGCCAGCAGCCATAAGCGGGGAGGGACCGGGGAGCTGTTTCTT. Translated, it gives CASSHKRGGTGELFL.

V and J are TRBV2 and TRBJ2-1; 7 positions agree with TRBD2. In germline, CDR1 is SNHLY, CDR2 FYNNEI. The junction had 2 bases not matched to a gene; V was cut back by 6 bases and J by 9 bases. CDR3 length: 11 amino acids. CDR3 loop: CASRPGGEQFF. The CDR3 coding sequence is TGTGCCAGCAGGCCGGGGGGTGAGCAGTTCTTC.

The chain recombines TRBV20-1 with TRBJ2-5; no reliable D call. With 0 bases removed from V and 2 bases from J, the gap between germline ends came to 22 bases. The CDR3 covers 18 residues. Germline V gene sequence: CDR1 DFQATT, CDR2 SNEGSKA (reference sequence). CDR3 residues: CSARDFLSAAAVQETQYF. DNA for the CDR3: TGCAGTGCTAGAGATTTTTTGTCCGCGGCGGCAGTGCAAGAGACCCAGTACTTC.

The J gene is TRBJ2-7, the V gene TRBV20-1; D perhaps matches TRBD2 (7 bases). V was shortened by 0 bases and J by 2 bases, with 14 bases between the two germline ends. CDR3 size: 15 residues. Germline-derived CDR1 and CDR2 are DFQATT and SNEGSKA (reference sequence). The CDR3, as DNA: TGCAGTGCTAGAGATGCACGGGGGGCGACCTACGAGCAGTACTTC. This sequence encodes CSARDARGATYEQYF.

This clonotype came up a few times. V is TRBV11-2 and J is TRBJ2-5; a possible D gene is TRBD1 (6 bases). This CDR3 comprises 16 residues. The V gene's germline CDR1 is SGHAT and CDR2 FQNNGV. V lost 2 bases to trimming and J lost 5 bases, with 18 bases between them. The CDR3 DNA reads TGTGCCAGCAGCTTACTAGGGGAGTGGGGGCTCGAGACCCAGTACTTC. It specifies CASSLLGEWGLETQYF.

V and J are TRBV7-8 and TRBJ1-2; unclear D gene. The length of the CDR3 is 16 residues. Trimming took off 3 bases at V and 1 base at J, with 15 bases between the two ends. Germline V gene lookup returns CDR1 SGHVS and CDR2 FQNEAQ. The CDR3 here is CASSFTPRTINYGYTF. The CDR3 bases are TGTGCCAGCAGCTTCACCCCACGGACGATTAACTATGGCTACACCTTC.

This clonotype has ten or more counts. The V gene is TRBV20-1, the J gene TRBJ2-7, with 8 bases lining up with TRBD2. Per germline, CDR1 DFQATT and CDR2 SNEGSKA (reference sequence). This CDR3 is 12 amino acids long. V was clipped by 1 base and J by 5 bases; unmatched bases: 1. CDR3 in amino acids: CSARGGGNEQYF. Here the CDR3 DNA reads TGCAGTGCTAGAGGCGGGGGGAACGAGCAGTACTTC.

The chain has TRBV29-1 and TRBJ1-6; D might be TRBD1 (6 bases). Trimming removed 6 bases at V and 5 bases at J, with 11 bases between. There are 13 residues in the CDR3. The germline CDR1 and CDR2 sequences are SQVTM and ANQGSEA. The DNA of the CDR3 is TGCAGCGTCAGGGGTTATGATAATTCACCCCTCCACTTT. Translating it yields CSVRGYDNSPLHF.